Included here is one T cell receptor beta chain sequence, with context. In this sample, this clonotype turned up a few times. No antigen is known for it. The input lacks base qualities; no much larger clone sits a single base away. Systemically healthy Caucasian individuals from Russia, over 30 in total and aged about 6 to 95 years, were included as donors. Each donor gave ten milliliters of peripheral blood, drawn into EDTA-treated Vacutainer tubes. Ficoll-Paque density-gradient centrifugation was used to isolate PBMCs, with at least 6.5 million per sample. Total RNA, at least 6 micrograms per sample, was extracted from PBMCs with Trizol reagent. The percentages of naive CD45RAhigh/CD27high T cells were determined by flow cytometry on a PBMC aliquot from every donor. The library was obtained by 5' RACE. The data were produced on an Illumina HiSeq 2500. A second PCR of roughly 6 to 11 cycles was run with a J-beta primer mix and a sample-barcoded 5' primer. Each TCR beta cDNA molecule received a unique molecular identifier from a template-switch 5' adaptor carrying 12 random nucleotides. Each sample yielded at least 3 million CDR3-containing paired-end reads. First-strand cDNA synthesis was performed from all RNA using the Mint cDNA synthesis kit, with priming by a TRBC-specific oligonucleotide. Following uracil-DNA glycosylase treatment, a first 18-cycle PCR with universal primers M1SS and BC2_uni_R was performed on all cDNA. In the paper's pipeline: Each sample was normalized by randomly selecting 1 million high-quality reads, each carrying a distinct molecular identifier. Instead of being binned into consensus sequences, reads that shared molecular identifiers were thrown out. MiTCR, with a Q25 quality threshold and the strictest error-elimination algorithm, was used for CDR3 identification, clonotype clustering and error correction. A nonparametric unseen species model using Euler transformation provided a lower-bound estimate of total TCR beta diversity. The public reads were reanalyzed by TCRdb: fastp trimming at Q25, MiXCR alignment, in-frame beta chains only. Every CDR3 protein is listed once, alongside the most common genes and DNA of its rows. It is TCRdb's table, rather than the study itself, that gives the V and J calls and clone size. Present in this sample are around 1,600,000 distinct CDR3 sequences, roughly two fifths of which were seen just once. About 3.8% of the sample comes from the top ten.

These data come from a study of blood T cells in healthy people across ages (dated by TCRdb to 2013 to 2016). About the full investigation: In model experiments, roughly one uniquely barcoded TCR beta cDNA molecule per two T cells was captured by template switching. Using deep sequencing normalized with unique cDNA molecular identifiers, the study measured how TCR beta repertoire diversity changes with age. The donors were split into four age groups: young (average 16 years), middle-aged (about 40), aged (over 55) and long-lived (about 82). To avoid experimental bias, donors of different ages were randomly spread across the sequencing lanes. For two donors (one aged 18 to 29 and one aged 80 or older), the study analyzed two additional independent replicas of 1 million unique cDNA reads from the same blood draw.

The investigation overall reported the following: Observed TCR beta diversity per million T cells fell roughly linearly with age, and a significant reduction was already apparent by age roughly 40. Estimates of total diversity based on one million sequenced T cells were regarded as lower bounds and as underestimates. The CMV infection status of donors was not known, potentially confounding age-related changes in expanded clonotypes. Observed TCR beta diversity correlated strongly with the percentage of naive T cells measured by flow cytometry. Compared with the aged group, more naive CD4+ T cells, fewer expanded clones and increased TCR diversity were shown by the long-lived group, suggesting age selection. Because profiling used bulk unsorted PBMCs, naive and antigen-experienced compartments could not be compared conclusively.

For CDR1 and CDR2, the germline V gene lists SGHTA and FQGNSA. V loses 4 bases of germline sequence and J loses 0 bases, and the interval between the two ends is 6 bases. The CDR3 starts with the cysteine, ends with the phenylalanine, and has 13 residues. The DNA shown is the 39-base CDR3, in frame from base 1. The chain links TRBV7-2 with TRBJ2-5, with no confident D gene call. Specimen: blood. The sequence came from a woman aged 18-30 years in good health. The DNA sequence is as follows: TGTGCCAGCAGCTCGATGTACCAAGAGACCCAGTACTTC. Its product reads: CASSSMYQETQYF.